Listed here are 23 T cell receptor beta chains from one sample, sequenced in a study of T cell responses to AZD1222 COVID-19 vaccine (dated by TCRdb to the early 2020s). In the paper's terms, the time point label means: baseline before first vaccination. The library was obtained by the immunoSEQ multiplex PCR assay. TCRdb retrieved this table from immuneACCESS and kept in-frame rearrangements only. Not all clones are present; in checked studies, unresolved V genes account for under half, and no reason is known for the remainder. The sample profile shows some 96,000 clones; 88% of them were found once. Roughly 1.8% of the sample goes to the ten largest clones. Sequenced material: peripheral blood, taken on day 0 of AZD1222 vaccination. These TCRs come from an adult in good health.

This sequence joins TRBV15 and TRBJ1-3; the D gene is possibly TRBD1 (5 bases). Between the trimmed V and J ends, which lost 1 base and 4 bases, there was a span of 11 bases. This CDR3 is 15 amino acids long. CDR1 LNHNV and CDR2 YYDKDF come from the germline V gene (reference sequence). The CDR3 DNA reads TGTGCCACCAGCAGAGTGCAGGGTGCGGGAAACACCATATATTTT. Its protein is CATSRVQGAGNTIYF.

This clone was seen a few times. The chain links TRBV2 to TRBJ2-7; perhaps TRBD1 as D (6 bases). V lost 8 bases, J lost 4 bases, and 12 bases lay in between. This CDR3 has 12 amino acids. CDR1 and CDR2 from the germline V gene are SNHLY and FYNNEI. In DNA form, the CDR3 reads TGTGCCAGCCGGGACACGCGTTACGAGCAGTACTTC. Translating it yields CASRDTRYEQYF.

Only a few counts were recorded for this clone. J is TRBJ2-7 and V is TRBV27; weak D call: TRBD2 (6 bases). The germline V and J ends were trimmed by 3 bases and 3 bases, with 12 bases remaining between them. CDR3 length equals 14 residues. From germline, CDR1 is MNHEY and CDR2 SMNVEV (reference sequence). CDR3 sequence reads: CASSFRYGSYEQYF. The CDR3 nucleotides read TGTGCCAGCAGTTTTCGATACGGGAGCTACGAGCAGTACTTC.

V gene TRBV7-9 combines with J gene TRBJ1-5; no reliable D call. This CDR3 spans 12 amino acids. Germline values: CDR1 SEHNR, CDR2 FQNEAQ (reference sequence). V was pared by 3 bases and J by 4 bases, with 4 bases between. The CDR3 region has the DNA TGTGCCAGCAGCTTGTGGAATCAGCCCCAGCATTTT. It translates to CASSLWNQPQHF.

This chain links TRBV7-8 with TRBJ1-2, with 7 bases aligning to TRBD1. The germline CDR1 and CDR2 sequences are SGHVS and FQNEAQ. Trimming took 6 bases from V and 0 from J; bases not matched to a gene: 19. This CDR3 contains 19 residues. Here the CDR3 DNA reads TGTGCCAGCAGTCAAAGCGGACAGGTTGGACGGTGGGCTAACTATGGCTACACCTTC. Translated: CASSQSGQVGRWANYGYTF.

V gene TRBV6-1 combines with J gene TRBJ2-5; 8 positions agree with TRBD2. The V gene end was trimmed by 3 bases and the J gene end by 3 bases; junction bases not matched to a gene: 3. CDR1 MNHNS and CDR2 SASEGT come from the germline V gene. This CDR3 contains 14 residues. CDR3 region: CASSEGLGEETQYF. For the CDR3, the DNA is TGTGCCAGCAGTGAGGGACTAGGGGAAGAGACCCAGTACTTC.

This clone was detected only once. CDR3 DNA: TGTGCCAGCAGTTTTTCACCTAATGGTGAAAAACTGTTTTTT. Protein product: CASSFSPNGEKLFF. V usage is TRBV27 and J usage is TRBJ1-4; D call uncertain. CDR1 is MNHEY and CDR2 is SMNVEV in the germline V gene (reference sequence). The CDR3 totals 14 residues. The V end lost 3 bases, the J end lost 7 bases, and 12 bases lay between the germline ends.

The chain couples TRBV13 to TRBJ2-1; D is unclear. This CDR3 spans 15 amino acids. The ends were cut back, 1 base at V and 5 bases at J, with 12 bases in the middle. CDR1 and CDR2 from the germline V gene are PRHDT and FYEKMQ (reference sequence). CDR3 residues: CASSLVRYRHNEQFF. CDR3 nucleotide sequence: TGTGCCAGCAGCTTAGTGAGGTACCGTCACAATGAGCAGTTCTTC.

The chain is built from TRBV25-1 and TRBJ2-7; D gene ambiguous. The CDR3 runs 10 residues. Germline V gene data show CDR1 as MGHDK and CDR2 as SYGVNS. V shed 8 bases and J shed 4 bases, with 6 bases lying between them. Here the CDR3 DNA reads TGTGCCAGCGGTACGTACGAGCAGTACTTC. Encoded protein: CASGTYEQYF.

In nucleotides, the CDR3 is TGTGCCAGCTCACCACCAACGGGCTCTGGAAACACCATATATTTT. Protein product: CASSPPTGSGNTIYF. The chain employs TRBV18 and TRBJ1-3; D gene unclear. Germline CDR1 reads KGHSH; CDR2 reads LQKENI. The V end lost 0 bases, the J end lost 0 bases, and 6 bases lay between the germline ends. This CDR3 is 15 amino acids long.

The chain couples TRBV6-1 to TRBJ1-4, with D hard to call. This CDR3 contains 15 residues. The germline V gene encodes CDR1 MNHNS and CDR2 SASEGT. Trimming removed 2 bases from V and 7 bases from J, with 14 bases in between. CDR3 residues: CASSERAGGLEKLFF. Written as DNA, the CDR3 is TGTGCCAGCAGTGAACGGGCCGGAGGCCTTGAAAAACTGTTTTTT.

This clone was observed once. The chain couples TRBV27 to TRBJ2-1, with TRBD2 identical over 10 bases. CDR1 is MNHEY and CDR2 is SMNVEV in the germline V gene (reference sequence). The CDR3 has 16 amino acids. Trimming took 6 bases from V and 5 from J; bases not matched to a gene: 10. This chain's CDR3 is CASRPRLAGKNNEQFF. Written as DNA, the CDR3 is TGTGCCAGCAGACCGAGACTAGCGGGTAAGAACAATGAGCAGTTCTTC.

The V call is TRBV6-2 or TRBV6-3, the J call TRBJ1-5; 9 positions agree with TRBD1. V lost 6 bases, J lost 7 bases, and 13 bases stayed unmatched. CDR1 is MNHEY, CDR2 SVGEGT, per germline. The CDR3 has 16 amino acids. The CDR3 DNA is TGTGCCAGCAGCCTAATTAACAGGGGGCGCGGGCAGCCCCAGCATTTT. It specifies CASSLINRGRGQPQHF.

This clone was recorded only once. The chain recombines TRBV19 with TRBJ1-5; no definite D call. The V end lost 6 bases, the J end lost 4 bases, and 10 bases lay between the germline ends. The V gene's germline CDR1 is LNHDA and CDR2 SQIVND (reference sequence). This CDR3 has 13 residues. In nucleotides, the CDR3 is TGTGCCAGTAGCAAGGACCCGAATCAGCCCCAGCATTTT. Its protein product is CASSKDPNQPQHF. The full variable domain, in which reference TRBV19 and TRBJ1-5 provide the parts outside the CDR3, is DGGITQSPKYLFRKEGQNVTLSCEQNLNHDAMYWYRQDPGQGLRLIYYSQIVNDFQKGDIAEGYSVSREKKESFPLTVTSAQKNPTAFYLCASSKDPNQPQHFGDGTRLSIL.

The gene calls are TRBV19 and TRBJ1-1, with 7 nucleotides matching TRBD1. The V segment lost 6 bases and the J segment 11 bases; nucleotides outside the gene matches: 6. In germline, CDR1 is LNHDA, CDR2 SQIVND (reference sequence). This CDR3 has 11 residues. Here the CDR3 DNA reads TGTGCCAGTAGGGACCCGGGACAGGCTTTCTTT. This gives the protein CASRDPGQAFF.

J is TRBJ2-5 and V is TRBV10-3; 9 positions agree with TRBD1. The CDR3 extends over 18 amino acids. V shed 0 bases and J 5 bases; nucleotides not matched to a gene: 13. CDR1 is ENHRY and CDR2 is SYGVKD in the germline V gene. CDR3 nucleotide sequence: TGTGCCATCAGTGAGTCGAGGCCTGAGGACAGGGGACGGGAGACCCAGTACTTC. This codes for CAISESRPEDRGRETQYF.

The chain couples TRBV7-9 to TRBJ2-1, with D possibly matching TRBD1 (7 bases). In germline, CDR1 is SEHNR, CDR2 FQNEAQ (reference sequence). V lost 4 bases and J 8 bases, leaving 21 bases between the germline ends. There are 16 residues in the CDR3. The CDR3: CASSSRWRGRSDEQFF. CDR3 bases: TGTGCCAGCAGCTCCCGATGGAGGGGGCGGTCCGATGAGCAGTTCTTC.

The rearrangement uses TRBV9 and TRBJ1-2; D possibly corresponds to TRBD1 (5 bases). V was cut by 7 bases and J by 4 bases, with 11 bases left in between. The germline CDR1 and CDR2 sequences are SGDLS and YYNGEE. The CDR3 totals 12 residues. The DNA of the CDR3 is TGTGCCAGCTCACCTGACAGCTATGGCTACACCTTC. Its translation: CASSPDSYGYTF.

This clone has a single count. This chain uses TRBV7-8 with TRBJ2-7; 11 positions match TRBD2. The CDR3 consists of 15 residues. V shed 1 base, J shed 6 bases, and the junction held 5 bases outside the gene matches. Germline CDR1 and CDR2: SGHVS and FQNEAQ. CDR3 nucleotides: TGTGCCAGCAGCTTAGGACTAGCGGGATCTAGCGAGCAGTACTTC. This translates into CASSLGLAGSSEQYF. The variable domain in full, with the rest retrieved from reference TRBV7-8 and TRBJ2-7, is GAGVSQSPRYKVAKRGQDVALRCDPISGHVSLFWYQQALGQGPEFLTYFQNEAQLDKSGLPSDRFFAERPEGSVSTLKIQRTQQEDSAVYLCASSLGLAGSSEQYFGPGTRLTVT.

About this clone: The sample holds other DNA sequences that translate to the same CDR3. V is TRBV18 and J is TRBJ2-5; D not resolved. The length of the CDR3 is 11 residues. Trimming cost V 2 bases and J 3 bases, with 1 base left between them. Germline loops: CDR1 KGHSH, CDR2 LQKENI. The CDR3 DNA reads TGTGCCAGCTCACCAGAAGAGACCCAGTACTTC. This sequence encodes CASSPEETQYF.

Here the CDR3 reads CASSYSTGLLPYEQYF. CDR3 nucleotides: TGTGCCAGCAGTTACTCAACGGGCCTACTTCCCTACGAGCAGTACTTC. J is TRBJ2-7 and V is TRBV6-5; D remains unclear. Germline loops: CDR1 MNHEY, CDR2 SVGAGI. This CDR3 has 16 amino acids. V dropped 0 bases and J dropped 2 bases, with 14 bases sitting between them.

The chain is built from TRBV9 and TRBJ2-1; possibly TRBD2 for D (5 bases). The V end lost 2 bases, the J end lost 2 bases, and 14 bases lay between the germline ends. In germline, CDR1 is SGDLS, CDR2 YYNGEE. This CDR3 is 16 amino acids long. CDR3 in amino acids: CASSVGLAATYNEQFF. The CDR3 region has the DNA TGTGCCAGCAGCGTCGGACTCGCCGCTACCTACAATGAGCAGTTCTTC.

The V call is TRBV18, the J call TRBJ2-7; D might be TRBD2 (5 bases). This CDR3 contains 12 residues. The V gene lost 3 bases and the J gene lost 3 bases, with 6 bases spanning the gap. Germline CDR1 KGHSH, CDR2 LQKENI. The CDR3 reads CASSPGLYEQYF. Here the CDR3 DNA reads TGTGCCAGCTCACCCGGACTCTACGAGCAGTACTTC.